These T cell receptor beta chains were read from a single sample in a study of shared clonotypes between healthy human individuals. This table comes from immunoSEQ multiplex PCR, and its TCRdb copy is limited to in-frame clones, with some not included. Among around 500,000 clones listed, around 79% were seen once. The specimen sequenced was PBMCs. These receptors came from a woman aged 40 to 50 in good health. Some clones in this sample may be carry-over from other donors' samples. CDR3s include the opening cysteine and the closing phenylalanine or tryptophan. The D gene is left open where the match is weak. Clone size is not always given. Where it is, it says once, few, many or a class for expanded clones.

j_call	v_call	d_call	clone_size	cdr3_aa	cdr3_nt
TRBJ2-1	TRBV7-6	TRBD1	.	CASSLGTGNHNEQFF	TGTGCCAGCAGCCTGGGGACAGGGAACCACAATGAGCAGTTCTTC
TRBJ1-1	TRBV7-2	.	.	CASSSQGLAGTEAFF	TGTGCCAGCAGCTCGCAAGGACTCGCGGGGACTGAAGCTTTCTTT
TRBJ2-1	TRBV30	TRBD1	once	CAWNFQRDRVDHEQFF	TGTGCCTGGAATTTCCAGCGGGACAGGGTAGACCATGAGCAGTTCTTC
TRBJ2-1	TRBV28	TRBD2	.	CASTGLAGRLYNEQFF	TGTGCCAGCACGGGACTAGCGGGAAGACTCTACAATGAGCAGTTCTTC
TRBJ2-3	TRBV19	.	.	CASSTLGTSTDTQYF	TGTGCCAGTAGTACCCTGGGGACAAGCACAGATACGCAGTATTTT
TRBJ2-2	TRBV7-2	.	few	CASSLGQNTGELFF	TGTGCCAGCAGCTTAGGGCAGAACACCGGGGAGCTGTTTTTT
TRBJ1-3	TRBV19	.	.	CASSIDRGTGNTIYF	TGTGCCAGTAGTATAGATCGCGGGACTGGAAACACCATATATTTT
TRBJ2-1	TRBV10-2	TRBD2	.	CASSEGGRTPYEQFF	TGCGCCAGCAGTGAGGGCGGGAGAACGCCTTATGAGCAGTTCTTC
TRBJ1-6	TRBV10-3	TRBD1	.	CAISEPRGQGVSPLHF	TGTGCCATCAGTGAGCCCCGGGGACAGGGAGTTTCACCCCTCCACTTT
TRBJ1-5	TRBV28	.	few	CASSRRGPNQPQHF	TGTGCCAGCAGTAGGCGGGGACCTAATCAGCCCCAGCATTTT
TRBJ2-5	TRBV7-3	.	.	CASSKSGGMETQYF	TGTGCCAGCAGTAAATCCGGGGGTATGGAGACCCAGTACTTC
TRBJ1-2	TRBV10-2	.	once	CATHDYTGSGYGYTF	TGCGCCACCCACGACTATACAGGGAGCGGCTATGGCTACACCTTC
TRBJ2-7	TRBV28	TRBD2	.	CAIAGGRYEQYF	TGTGCCATAGCGGGAGGGCGTTACGAGCAGTACTTC
TRBJ2-7	TRBV4-1	TRBD2	.	CASSLRLAGVGEQYF	TGCGCCAGCAGCCTCAGACTAGCGGGAGTTGGAGAGCAGTACTTC
TRBJ2-7	TRBV27	TRBD2	.	CASSLSQGLAGFDEQYF	TGTGCCAGCAGTTTATCGCAAGGACTAGCGGGTTTCGACGAGCAGTACTTC
TRBJ1-2	TRBV7-8	.	few	CASSLAQTGYGYTF	TGTGCCAGCAGCTTAGCGCAGACGGGCTATGGCTACACCTTC
TRBJ2-5	TRBV5-4	.	.	CASSPPNDQETQYF	TGTGCCAGCAGCCCCCCTAACGACCAAGAGACCCAGTACTTC
TRBJ1-5	TRBV9	.	few	CASSGTGNQPQHF	TGTGCCAGCAGCGGGACAGGCAATCAGCCCCAGCATTTT
TRBJ2-7	TRBV4-3	.	.	CASSQDSGQTYYEQYF	TGCGCCAGCAGCCAAGACAGCGGACAGACCTACTACGAGCAGTACTTC
TRBJ1-3	TRBV5-1	TRBD1	.	CASSGARDRGAGNTIYF	TGCGCCAGCAGCGGAGCCCGGGACAGGGGTGCTGGAAACACCATATATTTT
TRBJ2-1	TRBV5-4	.	.	CASRGTANEQFF	TGTGCCAGCAGAGGGACGGCCAATGAGCAGTTCTTC
TRBJ2-7	TRBV28	.	.	CASSSEAQGPYEQYF	TGTGCCAGCAGTTCAGAAGCACAGGGCCCCTACGAGCAGTACTTC
TRBJ2-1	TRBV6-5	TRBD2	.	CASSFASGAYNEQFF	TGTGCCAGCAGTTTTGCTAGCGGGGCATACAATGAGCAGTTCTTC
TRBJ2-7	TRBV28	TRBD2	.	CASSLFLSLAGVTYEQYF	TGTGCCAGCAGTTTATTCTTGAGTCTAGCGGGAGTTACCTACGAGCAGTACTTC
TRBJ2-7	TRBV4-1	TRBD2	.	CASSPALAGSYEQYF	TGCGCCAGCAGCCCCGCGCTAGCGGGTTCCTACGAGCAGTACTTC
TRBJ1-2	TRBV7-2	.	.	CASTLDPNYGYTF	TGTGCCAGCACCCTTGATCCTAACTATGGCTACACCTTC
TRBJ2-3	TRBV5-4	TRBD2	.	CASSYRGVAPTRDTQYF	TGTGCCAGCAGCTACCGGGGGGTAGCTCCCACCCGGGATACGCAGTATTTT
TRBJ2-3	TRBV5-6	.	.	CASSWGPTETDTQYF	TGTGCCAGCAGCTGGGGGCCGACAGAAACAGATACGCAGTATTTT
TRBJ2-7	TRBV10-3	.	.	CATAGRSSSYEQYF	TGTGCCACCGCCGGGCGGTCCTCATCCTACGAGCAGTACTTC
TRBJ2-1	TRBV28	.	.	CASSHPRLTRNNEQFF	TGTGCCAGCAGTCACCCCCGTTTGACTAGGAACAATGAGCAGTTCTTC
TRBJ2-1	TRBV19	.	.	CASSIAVSSYNEQFF	TGTGCCAGTAGTATAGCGGTTAGCTCCTACAATGAGCAGTTCTTC
TRBJ2-2	TRBV5-1	.	.	CASSRGQQNGELFF	TGCGCCAGCAGCAGAGGACAGCAGAACGGGGAGCTGTTTTTT
TRBJ2-3	TRBV11-3	.	.	CASSLSSERTDTQYF	TGTGCCAGCAGCCTGTCAAGCGAGCGCACAGATACGCAGTATTTT
TRBJ1-1	TRBV6-5	.	.	CASSPPGRQAPEAFF	TGTGCCAGCAGTCCCCCGGGACGCCAAGCCCCTGAAGCTTTCTTT
TRBJ2-2	TRBV27	.	.	CASSLGGSGELFF	TGTGCCAGCAGTTTAGGGGGGTCCGGGGAGCTGTTTTTT
TRBJ2-4	TRBV7-9	TRBD1	.	CASSHQSATGGWIQYF	TGTGCCAGCAGCCACCAGAGTGCGACAGGGGGATGGATTCAGTACTTC
TRBJ1-5	TRBV6-1	.	.	CASSAQVDQPQHF	TGTGCCAGCAGTGCACAGGTCGATCAGCCCCAGCATTTT
TRBJ2-7	TRBV27	.	.	CASSFRGSLYEQYF	TGTGCCAGCAGTTTTCGTGGGAGCCTTTACGAGCAGTACTTC
TRBJ2-5	TRBV2	.	few	CASMGYKETQYF	TGTGCCAGCATGGGGTATAAAGAGACCCAGTACTTC
TRBJ1-5	TRBV28	.	.	CASSLWPALTQGRNQPQHF	TGTGCCAGCAGTTTATGGCCCGCATTAACACAGGGTCGCAATCAGCCCCAGCATTTT
TRBJ1-5	TRBV6-6	TRBD1	.	CATTPGQGRVQPQHF	TGTGCCACCACACCGGGACAGGGAAGGGTGCAGCCCCAGCATTTT
TRBJ1-1	TRBV7-2	TRBD1	.	CASSLGGTGFMNTEAFF	TGTGCCAGCAGCTTGGGCGGGACAGGTTTTATGAACACTGAAGCTTTCTTT
TRBJ1-5	TRBV7-9	TRBD1	.	CASSLGQGGSQPQHF	TGTGCCAGCAGCTTAGGACAGGGGGGGAGTCAGCCCCAGCATTTT